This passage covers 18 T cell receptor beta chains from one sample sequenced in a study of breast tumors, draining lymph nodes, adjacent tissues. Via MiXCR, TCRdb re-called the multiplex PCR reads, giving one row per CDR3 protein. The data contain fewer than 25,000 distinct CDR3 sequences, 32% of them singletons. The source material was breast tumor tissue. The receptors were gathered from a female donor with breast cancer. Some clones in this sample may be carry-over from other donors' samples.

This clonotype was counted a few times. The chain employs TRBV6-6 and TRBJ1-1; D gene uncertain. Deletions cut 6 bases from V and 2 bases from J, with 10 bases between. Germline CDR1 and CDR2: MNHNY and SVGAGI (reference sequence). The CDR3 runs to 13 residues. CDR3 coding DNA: TGTGCCAGCAGGGATAACGTAAACACTGAAGCTTTCTTT. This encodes CASRDNVNTEAFF.

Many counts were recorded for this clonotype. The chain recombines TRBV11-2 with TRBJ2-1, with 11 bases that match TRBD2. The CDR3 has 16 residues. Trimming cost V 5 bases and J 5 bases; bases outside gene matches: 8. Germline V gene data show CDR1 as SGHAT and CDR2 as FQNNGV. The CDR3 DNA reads TGTGCCAGCAGCCCAGCGACTAGCGGGATTCACAATGAGCAGTTCTTC. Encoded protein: CASSPATSGIHNEQFF.

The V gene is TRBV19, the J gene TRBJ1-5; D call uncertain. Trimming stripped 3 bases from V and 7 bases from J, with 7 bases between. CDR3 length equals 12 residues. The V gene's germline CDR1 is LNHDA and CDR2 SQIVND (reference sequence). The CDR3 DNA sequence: TGTGCCAGTAGTATGTCGAGACAGCCCCAGCATTTT. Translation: CASSMSRQPQHF. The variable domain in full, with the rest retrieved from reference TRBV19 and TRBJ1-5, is DGGITQSPKYLFRKEGQNVTLSCEQNLNHDAMYWYRQDPGQGLRLIYYSQIVNDFQKGDIAEGYSVSREKKESFPLTVTSAQKNPTAFYLCASSMSRQPQHFGDGTRLSIL.

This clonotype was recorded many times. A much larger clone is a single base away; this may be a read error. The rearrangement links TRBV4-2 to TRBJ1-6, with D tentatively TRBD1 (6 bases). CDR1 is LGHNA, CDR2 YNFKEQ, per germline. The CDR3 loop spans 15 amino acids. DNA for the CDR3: TGTGCCAGCAGCCAAGAGACAGGAGGCTATTCACTCCTCCACTTT. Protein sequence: CASSQETGGYSLLHF.

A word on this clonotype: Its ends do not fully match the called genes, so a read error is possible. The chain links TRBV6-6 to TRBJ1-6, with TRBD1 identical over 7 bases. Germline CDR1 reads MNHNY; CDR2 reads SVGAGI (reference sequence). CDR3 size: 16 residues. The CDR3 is CATLSHRGTDNSPLHF. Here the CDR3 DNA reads TGTGCCACCCTGTCCCACCGAGGGACAGACAATTCACCCCTCCACTTC.

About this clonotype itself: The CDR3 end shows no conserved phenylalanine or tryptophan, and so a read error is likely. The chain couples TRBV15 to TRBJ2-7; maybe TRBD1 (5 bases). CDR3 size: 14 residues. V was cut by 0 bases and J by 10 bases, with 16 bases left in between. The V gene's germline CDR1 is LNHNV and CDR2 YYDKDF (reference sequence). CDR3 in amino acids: CATSRESPRGGQYL. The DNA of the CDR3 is TGTGCCACCAGCAGAGAATCCCCAAGGGGCGGACAGTACCTC.

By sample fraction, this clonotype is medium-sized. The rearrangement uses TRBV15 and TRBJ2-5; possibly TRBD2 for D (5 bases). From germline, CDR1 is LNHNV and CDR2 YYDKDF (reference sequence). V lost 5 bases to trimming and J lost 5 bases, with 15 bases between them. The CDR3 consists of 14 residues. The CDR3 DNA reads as TGTGCCACCAGCCAGTCCCGACTAAGGGAGACCCAGTACTTC. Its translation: CATSQSRLRETQYF. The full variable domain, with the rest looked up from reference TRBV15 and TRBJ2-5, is DAMVIQNPRYQVTQFGKPVTLSCSQTLNHNVMYWYQQKSSQAPKLLFHYYDKDFNNEADTPDNFQSRRPNTSFCFLDIRSPGLGDTAMYLCATSQSRLRETQYFGPGTRLLVL.

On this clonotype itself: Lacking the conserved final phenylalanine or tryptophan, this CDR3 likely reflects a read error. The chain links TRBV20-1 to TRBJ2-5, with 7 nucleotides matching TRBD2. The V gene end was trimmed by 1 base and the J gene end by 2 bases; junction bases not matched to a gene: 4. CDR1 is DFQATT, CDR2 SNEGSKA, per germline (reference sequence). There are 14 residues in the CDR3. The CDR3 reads CSARGTSEQETQYL. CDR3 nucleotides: TGCAGTGCTAGAGGTACTAGCGAACAAGAGACCCAGTACCTC.

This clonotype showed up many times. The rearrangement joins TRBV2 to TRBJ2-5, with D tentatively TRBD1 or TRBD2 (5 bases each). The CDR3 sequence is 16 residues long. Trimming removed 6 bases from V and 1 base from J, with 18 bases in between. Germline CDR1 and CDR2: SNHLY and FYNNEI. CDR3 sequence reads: CASSLERQGFQETQYF. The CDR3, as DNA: TGTGCCAGCAGCTTAGAGCGGCAGGGATTCCAAGAGACCCAGTACTTC.

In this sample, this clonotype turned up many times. The CDR3 DNA reads TGTGCCATCAGTGAGAGCCTAGCGGGCACAGATACGCAGTATTTT. This codes for CAISESLAGTDTQYF. The chain links TRBV10-3 to TRBJ2-3; 7 bases are a match to TRBD2. Germline CDR1 is ENHRY and CDR2 is SYGVKD. The junction had 3 bases not matched to a gene; V was cut back by 2 bases and J by 1 base. CDR3 length equals 15 residues.

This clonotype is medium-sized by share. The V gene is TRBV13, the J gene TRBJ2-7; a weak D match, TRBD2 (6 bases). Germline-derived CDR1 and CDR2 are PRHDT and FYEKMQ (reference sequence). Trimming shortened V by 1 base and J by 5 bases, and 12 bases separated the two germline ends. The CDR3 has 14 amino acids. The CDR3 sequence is CASSLAAGTDEQYF. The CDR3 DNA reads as TGTGCCAGCAGCTTAGCAGCGGGTACTGACGAGCAGTACTTC.

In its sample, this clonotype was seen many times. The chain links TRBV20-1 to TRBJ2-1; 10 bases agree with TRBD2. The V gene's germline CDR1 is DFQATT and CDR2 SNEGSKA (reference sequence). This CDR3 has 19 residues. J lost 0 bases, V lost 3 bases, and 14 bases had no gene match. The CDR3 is CSARGRTLAGAFSYNEQFF. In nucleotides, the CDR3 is TGCAGTGCTAGGGGGAGGACGCTAGCGGGAGCCTTCTCCTACAATGAGCAGTTCTTC.

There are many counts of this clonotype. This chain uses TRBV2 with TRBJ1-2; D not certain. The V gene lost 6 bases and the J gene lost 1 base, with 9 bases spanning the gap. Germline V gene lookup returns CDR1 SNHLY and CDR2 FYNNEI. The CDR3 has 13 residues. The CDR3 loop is CASRITLNYGYTF. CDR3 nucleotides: TGTGCCAGCAGGATCACACTTAACTATGGCTACACCTTC.

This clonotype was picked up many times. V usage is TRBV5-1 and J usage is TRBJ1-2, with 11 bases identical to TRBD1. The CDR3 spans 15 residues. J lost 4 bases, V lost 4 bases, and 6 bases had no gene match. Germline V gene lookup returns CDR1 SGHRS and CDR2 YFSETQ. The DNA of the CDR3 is TGCGCCAGCAGCGAGGACAGGGGGCAGGGCTATGGCTACACCTTC. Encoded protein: CASSEDRGQGYGYTF.

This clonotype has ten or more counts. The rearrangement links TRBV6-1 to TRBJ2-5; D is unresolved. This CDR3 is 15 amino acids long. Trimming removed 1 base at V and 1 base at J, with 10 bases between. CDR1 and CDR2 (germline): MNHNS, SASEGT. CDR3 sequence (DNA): TGTGCCAGCAGTGAAGTCCCCCCGGGCCAAGAGACCCAGTACTTC. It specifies CASSEVPPGQETQYF.

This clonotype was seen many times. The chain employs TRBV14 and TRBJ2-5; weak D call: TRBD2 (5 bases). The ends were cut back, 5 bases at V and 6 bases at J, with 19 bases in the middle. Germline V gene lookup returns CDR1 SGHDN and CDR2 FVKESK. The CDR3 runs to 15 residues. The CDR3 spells CASSEYTGMGKTQYF. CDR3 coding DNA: TGTGCCAGCAGCGAATACACGGGGATGGGGAAGACCCAGTACTTC.

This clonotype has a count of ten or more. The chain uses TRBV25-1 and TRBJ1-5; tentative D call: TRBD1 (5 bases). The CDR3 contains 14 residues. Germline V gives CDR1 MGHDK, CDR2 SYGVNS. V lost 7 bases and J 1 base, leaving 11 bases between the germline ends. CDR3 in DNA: TGTGCCAGCACCTACCGGGACAGCAATCAGCCCCAGCATTTT. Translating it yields CASTYRDSNQPQHF. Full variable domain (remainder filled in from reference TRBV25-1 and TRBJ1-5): EADIYQTPRYLVIGTGKKITLECSQTMGHDKMYWYQQDPGMELHLIHYSYGVNSTEKGDLSSESTVSRIRTEHFPLTLESARPSHTSQYLCASTYRDSNQPQHFGDGTRLSIL.

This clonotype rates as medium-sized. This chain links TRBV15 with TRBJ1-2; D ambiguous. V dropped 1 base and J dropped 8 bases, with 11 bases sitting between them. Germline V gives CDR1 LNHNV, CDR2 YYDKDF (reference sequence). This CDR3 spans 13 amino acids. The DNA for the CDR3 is TGTGCCACCAGCAGAGGCTGGGGATGGGGCTACACCTTC. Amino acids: CATSRGWGWGYTF.